Listed below are T cell receptor beta chains from one sample, sequenced in a study of cytomegalovirus exposure and HLA in healthy donors. Assay used: immunoSEQ multiplex PCR; TCRdb lists only in-frame clones, some missing. The sample includes 65,000 to 95,000 clones, 70% to 80% of them seen just once. Sequencing was carried out using PBMCs. These receptors were taken from a man aged 30 to 45 in good health and CMV-seronegative. Each CDR3 is given with its conserved first and last residue. Each record gives: V gene, clone size, J gene, D gene, CDR3 DNA, CDR3 protein. The D gene is left open where the match is weak. Where a row states a size, it is once, few, many or the class of an expanded clone; other rows omit it.

TRBV2,-,TRBJ1-4,TRBD1,TGTGCCAGCAGTCCCGGGACAGCAACTAATGAAAAACTGTTTTTT,CASSPGTATNEKLFF
TRBV7-9,once,TRBJ1-6,-,TGTGCCAGCAGCACAGGGTCGGGGAATAATTCACCCCTCCACTTT,CASSTGSGNNSPLHF
TRBV11-3,-,TRBJ1-1,-,TGTGCCAGTTCGAGGGGGTTGGGGACTGAAGCTTTCTTT,CASSRGLGTEAFF
TRBV28,-,TRBJ2-7,-,TGTGCCAGCAGTTTTCCTTCACACCTCAGCGCCCTACGAGACTACGAGCAGTACTTC,CASSFPSHLSALRDYEQYF
TRBV19,-,TRBJ2-6,-,TGTGCCAGTATGAAGGGGATCGGGGCCAACGTCCTGACTTTC,CASMKGIGANVLTF
TRBV18,-,TRBJ1-4,-,TGTGCCAGCTCACCGACAGGTCCGAATGAAAAACTGTTTTTT,CASSPTGPNEKLFF
TRBV9,-,TRBJ2-1,TRBD2,TGTGCCAGCAGTGACGGCGGGAGCTCCTACAATGAGCAGTTCTTC,CASSDGGSSYNEQFF
TRBV6-5,-,TRBJ1-3,TRBD1,TGTGCCAGCAGTCCGACAGGGAGTGCTGGAAACACCATATATTTT,CASSPTGSAGNTIYF
TRBV18,-,TRBJ2-7,TRBD1,TGTGCCAGCTCACCGGGGACAGGGGAGTCCTACGAGCAGTACTTC,CASSPGTGESYEQYF
TRBV5-1,-,TRBJ1-4,TRBD1,TGCGCCAGCAGCTACGGACAGGGGGGGGAAAAACTGTTTTTT,CASSYGQGGEKLFF
TRBV7-6,few,TRBJ1-2,TRBD1,TGTGCCAGCAGCTATGACAGGGGGGGTGGCTACACCTTC,CASSYDRGGGYTF
TRBV19,-,TRBJ1-5,-,TGTGCCAGCGCGAGGGGGTATAGCAATCAGCCCCAGCATTTT,CASARGYSNQPQHF
TRBV10-2,few,TRBJ2-6,-,TGCGCCAGCTCAAAGGGGTTTAGCTCTGGGGCCAACGTCCTGACTTTC,CASSKGFSSGANVLTF
TRBV2,few,TRBJ2-7,-,TGTGCCAGCAGTGAAAACAGGGCTTACGAGCAGTACTTC,CASSENRAYEQYF
TRBV14,-,TRBJ2-3,TRBD2,TGTGCCAGCAGCCAGCGGGAGCGGACAGATACGCAGTATTTT,CASSQRERTDTQYF
TRBV29-1,-,TRBJ2-7,-,TGCAGCGTTGGCCGGGACTCCTACGAGCAGTACTTC,CSVGRDSYEQYF
TRBV18,-,TRBJ2-7,TRBD1,TGTGCCAGCTCCCCGGGACAGGGGGTCTCCTACGAGCAGTACTTC,CASSPGQGVSYEQYF
TRBV6-6,-,TRBJ2-3,TRBD2,TGTGCCAGCATTAGAGCGGGAGTCACAGATACGCAGTATTTT,CASIRAGVTDTQYF
TRBV7-2,-,TRBJ1-5,TRBD1,TGTGCCAGCAGCTTAGGGACAGGGCTCTGGCCCCAGCATTTT,CASSLGTGLWPQHF
TRBV7-9,once,TRBJ2-1,-,TGTGCCAGCAGCTTAGAAACAGGGAATACGCAGCAGTTCTTC,CASSLETGNTQQFF
TRBV19,-,TRBJ2-2,TRBD2,TGTGCCAGTAACAAAGCACTAGCGGGAGCCGGGGAGCTGTTTTTT,CASNKALAGAGELFF
TRBV10-3,-,TRBJ2-7,-,TGTGCCATCAGTGCTACGGTCTTGCGCTACGAGCAGTACTTC,CAISATVLRYEQYF
TRBV7-2,-,TRBJ2-7,-,TGTGCCAGCAGCCGGACAGCCTACGAGCAGTACTTC,CASSRTAYEQYF
TRBV4-3,few,TRBJ1-3,-,TGCGCCAGCAGCCAGAGCCCCTATTCTGGAAACACCATATATTTT,CASSQSPYSGNTIYF
TRBV27,-,TRBJ1-5,-,TGTGCCAGCAGTCCCGACCCAGGGGTACAGCCCCAGCATTTT,CASSPDPGVQPQHF
TRBV5-4,-,TRBJ2-1,TRBD2,TGTGCCAGCAGCCCCCAGCGGGGGACTTATCTGGGTGAGCAGTTCTTC,CASSPQRGTYLGEQFF
TRBV7-2,-,TRBJ2-3,-,TGTGCCAGCAGCTTAGAGGGGCTAGTGGGGGGTACGCAGTATTTT,CASSLEGLVGGTQYF
TRBV30,few,TRBJ1-5,-,TGTGCCTGGAGTCTGGGGGGGGATCAGCCCCAGCATTTT,CAWSLGGDQPQHF
TRBV19,-,TRBJ1-2,TRBD1,TGTGCCAGTAGTATTGCCGCAGGGGGCAACTATGGCTACACCTTC,CASSIAAGGNYGYTF
TRBV10-3,few,TRBJ2-1,TRBD2,TGTGCCATTCGGGGGGGGGTGAACAATGAGCAGTTCTTC,CAIRGGVNNEQFF
TRBV4-1,-,TRBJ1-2,TRBD1,TGCGCCAGCAGCGACAGGGCCGCATTTCGAGGCTACACCTTC,CASSDRAAFRGYTF
TRBV5-5,few,TRBJ2-6,TRBD2,TGTGCCAGCAGCTTGGTACTAGCGGATAACTCTGGGGCCAACGTCCTGACTTTC,CASSLVLADNSGANVLTF
TRBV4-3,-,TRBJ1-3,-,TGCGCCAGCAGCCCCCGGGACACCTCTGGAAACACCATATATTTT,CASSPRDTSGNTIYF
TRBV7-2,-,TRBJ2-3,-,TGTGCCAGCTCGAGCACAGATACGCAGTATTTT,CASSSTDTQYF
TRBV18,-,TRBJ1-3,-,TGTGCCAGCTCACCACGACAGAAACCGCCCTCTGGAAACACCATATATTTT,CASSPRQKPPSGNTIYF